The 6 T cell receptor beta chains presented below share a single source sample, sequenced in a study of control samples from healthy donors and cancer patients. Generated by immunoSEQ multiplex PCR, the TCRdb table keeps only in-frame clones and is missing some. This sample has over 100,000 clones, with 88% found just once. The sequenced sample consisted of blood. These receptors were obtained from a man aged 40-50 years in good health.

This clone was detected only once. This chain links TRBV6-6 with TRBJ1-1; D not resolved. The ends were cut back, 4 bases at V and 1 base at J, with 7 bases in the middle. The CDR3 is made up of 13 amino acids. Germline V gene data show CDR1 as MNHNY and CDR2 as SVGAGI (reference sequence). The CDR3 DNA reads TGTGCCAGCAGTTTTCAAAAGAACACTGAAGCTTTCTTT. The encoded protein is CASSFQKNTEAFF.

The chain carries TRBV6-6 and TRBJ1-4; 7 positions match TRBD1. Germline V gene lookup returns CDR1 MNHNY and CDR2 SVGAGI (reference sequence). This CDR3 spans 14 amino acids. Trimming removed 7 bases from V and 6 bases from J; junction bases left unmatched: 8. CDR3 bases: TGTGCCAGCAACCTACAGGGGTCGGATGAAAAACTGTTTTTT. Translated, it gives CASNLQGSDEKLFF.

The chain uses TRBV27 and TRBJ2-1; the D gene is possibly TRBD1 (5 bases). The CDR3 runs 14 residues. CDR1 is MNHEY, CDR2 SMNVEV, per germline (reference sequence). V was clipped by 3 bases and J by 5 bases, with 11 bases between them. In DNA, the CDR3 is TGTGCCAGCAGTTTCCGACAGCTACACAATGAGCAGTTCTTC. This encodes CASSFRQLHNEQFF.

This chain connects TRBV19 to TRBJ1-1, with D possibly matching TRBD1 (6 bases). The CDR3 has 13 amino acids. Looked up from germline, CDR1 is LNHDA and CDR2 is SQIVND (reference sequence). Trimming shortened V by 7 bases and J by 4 bases, and 13 bases separated the two germline ends. The CDR3 DNA reads TGTGCCAGTAACATAAGGGGGAGCACTGAAGCTTTCTTT. It translates to CASNIRGSTEAFF. Full variable domain (outside the CDR3, taken from reference TRBV19 and TRBJ1-1): DGGITQSPKYLFRKEGQNVTLSCEQNLNHDAMYWYRQDPGQGLRLIYYSQIVNDFQKGDIAEGYSVSREKKESFPLTVTSAQKNPTAFYLCASNIRGSTEAFFGQGTRLTVV.

This chain's CDR3 is CASSPLSNTGELFF. In DNA, the CDR3 is TGTGCCAGCAGCCCCTTATCGAACACCGGGGAGCTGTTTTTT. The chain combines TRBV11-2 with TRBJ2-2; D call uncertain. V lost 5 bases, J lost 0 bases, and 7 bases lay in between. From germline, CDR1 is SGHAT and CDR2 FQNNGV. CDR3 size: 14 residues.

The chain is built from TRBV13 and TRBJ2-1; D gene unclear. The V end was cut by 2 bases, the J end by 6 bases, with 11 bases between. Germline V gives CDR1 PRHDT, CDR2 FYEKMQ (reference sequence). The CDR3 runs 14 residues. DNA for the CDR3: TGTGCCAGCAGCTTAACAGCGCCCCCCAATGAGCAGTTCTTC. Residues: CASSLTAPPNEQFF.